Sequencing of this T cell receptor beta chain was carried out in a study of T-cell reconstitution after alpha-beta-depleted transplantation in children. In this sample, this clonotype is medium-sized. Its cognate antigen is unknown. V was trimmed by 8 bases and J by 4 bases, leaving 12 bases between them. The CDR3 is made up of 13 amino acids. Germline V gene sequence: CDR1 KGHSH, CDR2 LQKENI. Study-wide findings and caveats: A year had passed since transplant, and T-cell counts and diversity by then came mostly from newly produced T cells. For some patients, TCRbeta diversity was high at day 60 because of recipient T cells and thymic progenitors that survived. The origin of alpha-beta T cells about two months after transplant was reportedly several hundred expanded graft clones.

Preparation of the TCRbeta library used unique molecular identifiers. TCRdb fed the PCR reads into MiXCR, producing one record per CDR3 protein. The sample has some 120,000 distinct CDR3 sequences; roughly 9% are singletons. The clonotype originates from a girl in the first two years of life who had a stem cell transplant for combined immunodeficiency, so the T cells may come from the graft donor. The J gene is TRBJ2-1, the V gene TRBV18; D possibly corresponds to TRBD2 (5 bases). Sequenced material: PBMCs, mostly from graft donor cells, taken 180 days after TCRalphabeta/CD19-depleted stem cell transplant. As DNA, the CDR3 is TGTGCCAGCCCCTCTCGGGGTTACAATGAGCAGTTCTTC. Translation: CASPSRGYNEQFF.